Below are 26 T cell receptor beta chains sequenced from a single sample in a study of blood T cell repertoires in COVID-19. TCRdb keeps only in-frame clones here, not all; method: immunoSEQ multiplex PCR. The repertoire holds 150,000 to 170,000 clones, with about 90% as singletons. Sequencing was performed on peripheral blood. These receptors all stem from a man aged 50-59 years with acute or convalescent COVID-19.

On this clone: Its ends do not fully match the called genes, so a read error is possible. The rearrangement links TRBV7-7 to TRBJ2-5, with a weak D call TRBD1 (6 bases). Germline CDR1 SSHAT, CDR2 FNYEAQ (reference sequence). The CDR3 sequence is 15 residues long. The CDR3 nucleotides read TGTGCTAGCAGCCGAACGGGACACCGCCAAGAGACCCAGTACTTC. Translating gives CASSRTGHRQETQYF.

The CDR3 here is CASSEIPPAGGPGEQYF. CDR3 in DNA: TGTGCCAGCAGTGAAATCCCCCCGGCGGGAGGGCCTGGCGAGCAGTACTTC. This sequence joins TRBV6-1 and TRBJ2-7; 9 bases fit TRBD2. There are 17 residues in the CDR3. V gave up 2 bases and J gave up 6 bases; unmatched junction bases: 14. CDR1 and CDR2 from the germline V gene are MNHNS and SASEGT.

This clone has a single count. V and J are TRBV4-2 and TRBJ2-1; the D is unclear. Trimming left V 0 bases short and J 13 bases short, with 16 bases between. Germline-derived CDR1 and CDR2 are LGHNA and YNFKEQ. This CDR3 contains 14 residues. The CDR3 here is CASSQDRISRSQFF. CDR3 bases: TGTGCCAGCAGCCAAGATCGGATCTCCAGGTCTCAGTTCTTC.

The chain recombines TRBV5-4 with TRBJ1-4, with 8 bases fitting TRBD1. The CDR3 loop spans 14 amino acids. Losses at the gene ends were 0 bases for V and 7 bases for J; bases not matched to a gene: 2. The germline CDR1 and CDR2 sequences are SGHNT and YYREEE (reference sequence). CDR3 region: CASSLAGGSEKLFF. The CDR3 region has the DNA TGTGCCAGCAGCTTGGCAGGGGGCAGTGAAAAACTGTTTTTT. Supplemented by reference TRBV5-4 and TRBJ1-4, the full variable domain reads ETGVTQSPTHLIKTRGQQVTLRCSSQSGHNTVSWYQQALGQGPQFIFQYYREEENGRGNFPPRFSGLQFPNYSSELNVNALELDDSALYLCASSLAGGSEKLFFGSGTQLSVL.

This chain links TRBV14 with TRBJ1-2; D perhaps matches TRBD1 (5 bases). Trimming removed 4 bases from V and 2 bases from J, with 17 bases in between. The CDR3 is made up of 16 amino acids. CDR1 is SGHDN and CDR2 is FVKESK in the germline V gene. The CDR3 coding sequence is TGTGCCAGCAGCCCAGGTCAATACAGGAAGAACTATGGCTACACCTTC. It specifies CASSPGQYRKNYGYTF.

The chain recombines TRBV3-1 (or the pseudogene TRBV3-2) with TRBJ2-1, with 7 bases matching TRBD2. Germline V gene lookup returns CDR1 LGHDT and CDR2 YNNKEL (reference sequence). The V and J ends lost 3 bases and 7 bases, in that order; junction bases with no gene match: 6. There are 14 residues in the CDR3. The CDR3 sequence is CASSHSSGENEQFF. CDR3 nucleotides: TGTGCCAGCAGCCATTCCAGCGGGGAGAATGAGCAGTTCTTC.

The J gene is TRBJ2-7, the V gene TRBV7-2; TRBD1 is a possible D gene (6 bases). The CDR3 is made up of 14 amino acids. V lost 5 bases and J 5 bases, leaving 16 bases between the germline ends. The germline V gene has CDR1 SGHTA and CDR2 FQGNSA. CDR3 coding DNA: TGTGCCAGCAGCCGCGATACAGGGCTAGACGAGCAGTACTTC. It encodes CASSRDTGLDEQYF.

The chain carries TRBV9 and TRBJ2-3; 11 bases map to TRBD2. Germline trimming cut 4 bases from V and 6 bases from J; bases unmatched to any gene: 1. The CDR3 contains 13 residues. The germline V gene has CDR1 SGDLS and CDR2 YYNGEE. CDR3 DNA: TGTGCCAGCAGCCGGACTAGCGGGGATACGCAGTATTTT. It translates to CASSRTSGDTQYF.

The V call is TRBV7-9, the J call TRBJ1-6, with D uncertain. V dropped 4 bases and J dropped 4 bases, with 5 bases sitting between them. The germline V gene has CDR1 SEHNR and CDR2 FQNEAQ (reference sequence). CDR3 length equals 13 residues. The CDR3 region has the DNA TGTGCCAGCAGCTCACAGTATAATTCACCCCTCCACTTT. Residues: CASSSQYNSPLHF.

About this clone itself: The final CDR3 position lacks the conserved phenylalanine or tryptophan, pointing to a likely read error. The DNA is omitted, as the CDR3 cannot be located on it reliably, and the CDR3 follows TCRdb's listing. The chain is built from TRBV5-8 and TRBJ2-7; the table assigns TRBD1, which was not confirmed against the DNA. CDR1 is SGHTS, CDR2 YDEGEE, per germline. A total of 12 residues make up the CDR3, ends included. This CDR3 is CASSLDGRGPFG.

V usage is TRBV10-3 and J usage is TRBJ1-4; TRBD1 might be the D (5 bases). Germline lookup yields CDR1 ENHRY and CDR2 SYGVKD. The V end was cut by 3 bases, the J end by 8 bases, with 13 bases between. The CDR3 has 14 residues. The CDR3 region has the DNA TGTGCCATCAGTGATGTCAGGGAGGGGGAAAAACTGTTTTTT. Its translation: CAISDVREGEKLFF.

This clone was recorded once. The rearrangement uses TRBV4-2 and TRBJ2-7; weak D call: TRBD2 (6 bases). CDR3 length equals 16 residues. Germline lookup yields CDR1 LGHNA and CDR2 YNFKEQ. Between the trimmed V and J ends, which lost 1 base and 2 bases, there was a span of 15 bases. The CDR3 DNA reads as TGTGCCAGCAGCCAAGTAATCGGGACTGGACCCTACGAGCAGTACTTC. Protein product: CASSQVIGTGPYEQYF.

The chain joins TRBV5-1 to TRBJ2-5; TRBD1 aligns across 9 bases. The V and J ends lost 4 bases and 4 bases, in that order; junction bases with no gene match: 2. CDR1 and CDR2 (germline): SGHRS, YFSETQ. This CDR3 comprises 13 residues. The CDR3 reads CASSAQGAETQYF. Written as DNA, the CDR3 is TGCGCCAGCAGCGCACAGGGGGCAGAGACCCAGTACTTC. Together with reference TRBV5-1 and TRBJ2-5, the CDR3 gives the full variable domain: KAGVTQTPRYLIKTRGQQVTLSCSPISGHRSVSWYQQTPGQGLQFLFEYFSETQRNKGNFPGRFSGRQFSNSRSEMNVSTLELGDSALYLCASSAQGAETQYFGPGTRLLVL.

This sequence joins TRBV6-2 or TRBV6-3 and TRBJ2-5; 8 bases match TRBD1. The V gene end was trimmed by 5 bases and the J gene end by 1 base; junction bases not matched to a gene: 0. The CDR3 sequence is 13 residues long. Germline lookup yields CDR1 MNHEY and CDR2 SVGEGT. CDR3 protein: CASSQGAQETQYF. CDR3 DNA sequence: TGTGCCAGCAGTCAGGGGGCCCAAGAGACCCAGTACTTC.

The chain links TRBV15 to TRBJ1-2; D is possibly TRBD1 (6 bases). Germline assignment: CDR1 LNHNV and CDR2 YYDKDF (reference sequence). The V end lost 0 bases, the J end lost 4 bases, and 15 bases lay between the germline ends. The CDR3 spans 16 residues. DNA of the CDR3: TGTGCCACCAGCAGAGAATTGATAGGGGGGGCCTATGGCTACACCTTC. This translates into CATSRELIGGAYGYTF.

The chain links TRBV15 to TRBJ1-6; a possible D gene is TRBD1 (6 bases). The V end was cut by 0 bases, the J end by 3 bases, with 9 bases between. The CDR3 is 16 residues long. Germline CDR1 is LNHNV and CDR2 is YYDKDF (reference sequence). This chain's CDR3 is CATSRDQGNYNSPLHF. The CDR3 region has the DNA TGTGCCACCAGCAGAGATCAGGGGAACTATAATTCACCCCTCCACTTT.

This clone has just a few counts. This rearrangement joins TRBV2 to TRBJ2-7, with a possible D match to TRBD2 (7 bases). CDR3 size: 12 residues. Trimming shortened V by 8 bases and J by 5 bases, and 13 bases separated the two germline ends. Germline V lookup: CDR1 SNHLY, CDR2 FYNNEI. CDR3 in amino acids: CASGGAYHEQYF. The CDR3 coding sequence is TGTGCCAGCGGGGGGGCCTATCACGAGCAGTACTTC. The full variable domain, rest sourced from reference TRBV2 and TRBJ2-7, is EPEVTQTPSHQVTQMGQEVILRCVPISNHLYFYWYRQILGQKVEFLVSFYNNEISEKSEIFDDQFSVERPDGSNFTLKIRSTKLEDSAMYFCASGGAYHEQYFGPGTRLTVT.

The chain employs TRBV5-5 and TRBJ2-7; weak D call: TRBD1 (6 bases). Germline lookup yields CDR1 SGHKS and CDR2 YYEKEE (reference sequence). The CDR3 spans 12 residues. Trimming removed 2 bases from V and 5 bases from J, with 8 bases in between. In nucleotides, the CDR3 is TGTGCCAGCAGCTTTAACAGGGACGAGCAGTACGTC. Translating gives CASSFNRDEQYV.

In DNA form, the CDR3 reads TGTGCCTGGGGAAGGACTAGCGGGAGATCGGGGACCCAGTACTTC. Translating it yields CAWGRTSGRSGTQYF. The chain carries TRBV30 and TRBJ2-5; 13 nucleotides agree with TRBD2. CDR1 is GTSNPN, CDR2 SVGIG, per germline (reference sequence). The CDR3 is 15 amino acids. V trimming: 5 bases; J trimming: 7 bases; junction bases outside the gene matches: 10.

The chain employs TRBV19 and TRBJ1-4; tentatively, D is TRBD1 (5 bases). Germline V CDR1 and CDR2: LNHDA, SQIVND (reference sequence). Trimming took 4 bases from V and 8 from J, leaving 20 bases between them. The CDR3 is 16 residues long. The CDR3 bases are TGTGCCAGTAGTACCCTAGGGGAAGTAATCTGGGAAAAACTGTTTTTT. This translates into CASSTLGEVIWEKLFF.

The genes are TRBV4-2 and TRBJ2-2, with a possible D match to TRBD1 (5 bases). The CDR3 loop spans 16 amino acids. Trimming pared 5 bases from V and 6 bases from J, leaving 19 bases between. CDR1 LGHNA and CDR2 YNFKEQ come from the germline V gene. The CDR3 region has the DNA TGTGCCAGCAGCGAAAGACAGAGTTTAAACCCCGGGGAGCTGTTTTTT. It encodes CASSERQSLNPGELFF.

The genes are TRBV2 and TRBJ2-5; 7 bases align to TRBD1. The CDR3 totals 12 residues. J lost 5 bases, V lost 8 bases, and 5 bases had no gene match. Germline assignment: CDR1 SNHLY and CDR2 FYNNEI. Written as DNA, the CDR3 is TGTGCCAGCTTACAGGGGTACGAGACCCAGTACTTC. This sequence encodes CASLQGYETQYF.

This clone was seen more than once but under ten times. Additional DNA sequences in this sample encode the identical CDR3. The chain has TRBV9 and TRBJ1-6, with D tentatively TRBD1 (6 bases). The CDR3 consists of 15 residues. V gave up 2 bases and J gave up 6 bases, with 12 bases separating them. Germline loops: CDR1 SGDLS, CDR2 YYNGEE. CDR3 in amino acids: CASSVAGVGNSPLHF. CDR3 coding DNA: TGTGCCAGCAGCGTTGCAGGGGTGGGTAATTCACCCCTCCACTTT.

The rearrangement joins TRBV4-1 to TRBJ1-4, with D hard to call. CDR3 length equals 17 residues. Deletions cut 0 bases from V and 0 bases from J, with 11 bases between. Germline CDR1 and CDR2: MGHRA and YSYEKL. For the CDR3, the DNA is TGCGCCAGCAGCCAAGATCGGGGATTATCAACTAATGAAAAACTGTTTTTT. As protein: CASSQDRGLSTNEKLFF.

The chain couples TRBV28 to TRBJ1-5; D unclear. V dropped 4 bases and J dropped 2 bases, with 6 bases sitting between them. Germline V gives CDR1 MDHEN, CDR2 SYDVKM. The length of the CDR3 is 13 residues. CDR3 in DNA: TGTGCCAGCAGTTATGGAGGCAATCAGCCCCAGCATTTT. It is translated as CASSYGGNQPQHF.

The chain has TRBV4-3 and TRBJ2-7; D perhaps matches TRBD1 (6 bases). The V gene's germline CDR1 is LGHNA and CDR2 YSLEER. The CDR3 sequence is 15 residues long. Deletions cut 1 base from V and 0 bases from J, with 10 bases between. The CDR3, as DNA: TGCGCCAGCAGCCAAGGGGGGCCCAGCTCCTACGAGCAGTACGTC. Protein product: CASSQGGPSSYEQYV.